This is a list of T cell receptor beta chains from one sample in a study of T cell repertoires in cytomegalovirus infection. One entry per CDR3 protein results from TCRdb running MiXCR on the reads. This table holds approximately 120,000 distinct CDR3 sequences, more than 30% found once. Their antigens are not known. The material was CD8+ T cells from cultured PBMCs, obtained from culture after CMV antigen stimulation. The receptors shown here come from a human donor in good health (CMV status not recorded). Some clones in this sample may be carry-over from other donors' samples. Each CDR3 is given with its conserved first and last residue. D genes are given only for firm matches. A clone size is listed for some rows: how often the clone was seen (once, few, many), or a class if it is expanded.

clone_size	d_call	v_call	j_call	cdr3_nt	cdr3_aa
NA	NA	TRBV25-1	TRBJ2-3	TGTGCCAGCAGTGGGGGACTGGGGGATCGAGGTTGGACAGATACGCAGTATTTT	CASSGGLGDRGWTDTQYF
NA	TRBD2	TRBV5-6	TRBJ2-7	TGTGCCAGCAGTTGGACTAGCGGACCATACGAGCAGTACTTC	CASSWTSGPYEQYF
NA	TRBD1	TRBV7-3	TRBJ2-6	TGTGCCAGCAGCCCTTTCACAGGGGGGCTATCTGGGGCCAACGTCCTGACTTTC	CASSPFTGGLSGANVLTF
NA	TRBD1	TRBV4-1	TRBJ1-1	TGCGCCAGCAGCCAAGGGACAGGGGGCCTAATATACTTCGCCACTGAAGCTTTCTTT	CASSQGTGGLIYFATEAFF
NA	TRBD2	TRBV4-1	TRBJ2-4	TGCGCCAGCAGCCAAGATGAGACGCGGGAGCATTCGGGTATTCAGTACTTC	CASSQDETREHSGIQYF
NA	NA	TRBV20-1	TRBJ2-1	TGCAGTGCTAGACCTGATACAACCCCCAATGAGCAGTTCTTC	CSARPDTTPNEQFF
NA	NA	TRBV6-2/TRBV6-3	TRBJ2-3	TGTGCCAGCAGTGGAGGGGGCGCAAAGATCTCGTCCCACACAGATACGCAGTATTTT	CASSGGGAKISSHTDTQYF
few	NA	TRBV7-9	TRBJ2-7	TGTGCCAGCAGCTCACCCAGGGGCAACTACGAGCAGTACTTC	CASSSPRGNYEQYF
NA	NA	TRBV6-2/TRBV6-3	TRBJ1-6	TGTGCCAGCAGTTATCGGTCGGATTCACCCCTCCACTTT	CASSYRSDSPLHF
NA	NA	TRBV6-6	TRBJ1-5	TGTGCCAGTTTATCGGGCCCGCTAGGACCCCAGCATTTT	CASLSGPLGPQHF
NA	TRBD1	TRBV6-1	TRBJ2-2	TGTGCCAGCAGTGAAGCGCGAGACAGGGGGCTTCTCGGGGAGCTGTTTTTT	CASSEARDRGLLGELFF
NA	NA	TRBV6-4	TRBJ2-1	TGTGCCAGCAGTGACTCTATGGCTAGCAGGTACAATGAGCAGTTCTTC	CASSDSMASRYNEQFF
few	NA	TRBV20-1	TRBJ2-5	TGCAGTGCCCGAGGAACGGGATGGGAGACCCAGTACTTC	CSARGTGWETQYF
many	NA	TRBV7-2	TRBJ2-3	TGTGCCAGCAGCCCTATCCCGCGCGGGGCCAGCACAGATACGCAGTATTTT	CASSPIPRGASTDTQYF
few	NA	TRBV11-3	TRBJ1-1	TGTGCCAGCAGCGCCAGGGGTAGGGAGAACACTGAAGCTTTCTTT	CASSARGRENTEAFF
few	NA	TRBV12-3/TRBV12-4	TRBJ2-1	TGTGCCAGCACCCCCGGGACACCGCGGAGTGAGCAGTTCTTC	CASTPGTPRSEQFF
NA	TRBD1	TRBV7-6	TRBJ1-4	TGTGCCAGCAGCTTGTACAGGGGAACTAATGAAAAACTGTTTTTT	CASSLYRGTNEKLFF
many	NA	TRBV24-1	TRBJ1-2	TGTGCCACCAGTGAAGGGTTAAAAGGCTACACCTTC	CATSEGLKGYTF
NA	NA	TRBV6-2/TRBV6-3	TRBJ2-1	TGTGCCAGCAGTTACGCCAGTTACAATGAGCAGTTCTTC	CASSYASYNEQFF
few	NA	TRBV4-3	TRBJ1-1	TGCGCCAGCAGCCAAGTCTCTGCGGACGCCCCTGAAGCTTTCTTT	CASSQVSADAPEAFF
few	NA	TRBV6-6	TRBJ1-5	TGTGCCAGCAGTTTACAGCGGAGCAATCAGCCCCAGCATTTT	CASSLQRSNQPQHF
few	NA	TRBV5-5	TRBJ2-2	TGTGCCAGCAAAGACAGTGTAACCGGGGAGCTGTTTTTT	CASKDSVTGELFF
NA	NA	TRBV28	TRBJ2-7	TGTGCCAGCAGTTTACCGACGGACAGTAATCACGAGCAGTACTTC	CASSLPTDSNHEQYF
few	TRBD1	TRBV7-6	TRBJ2-7	TGTGCCAGCAGCACGGGACAGGGGCTCCCCTACGAGCAGTACTTC	CASSTGQGLPYEQYF
many	NA	TRBV7-6	TRBJ2-1	TGTGCCAGCAGCTTATTCGTAGCGCGGAATGAGCAGTTCTTC	CASSLFVARNEQFF
NA	NA	TRBV7-6	TRBJ2-5	TGTGCCAGCAGCTTATCCGAGACAGCTAAAGAGACCCAGTACTTC	CASSLSETAKETQYF
many	NA	TRBV7-2	TRBJ1-1	TGTGCCAGCAGCTCCCACCTCGTAGGTCAGGGTGCTTTCTTT	CASSSHLVGQGAFF
NA	NA	TRBV7-6	TRBJ2-7	TGTGCCAGCAGCCCCATGGGCTCCTACGAGCAGTACTTC	CASSPMGSYEQYF
few	NA	TRBV7-6	TRBJ1-5	TGTGCCAGCAGCTTAGGCGCCGGAGGGATCGGCAATCAGCCCCAGCATTTT	CASSLGAGGIGNQPQHF
NA	TRBD2	TRBV27	TRBJ2-3	TGTGCCAGCAGTTTATGGCCGGGAGGAAGCACAGATACGCAGTATTTT	CASSLWPGGSTDTQYF
NA	TRBD2	TRBV7-9	TRBJ2-1	TGTGCCAGCAGCACCACTAGCGGGGGCTACAATGAGCAGTTCTTC	CASSTTSGGYNEQFF
many	NA	TRBV7-8	TRBJ1-1	TGTGCCAGCAGCTTAGGGACGATCATGAACACTGAAGCTTTCTTT	CASSLGTIMNTEAFF
few	NA	TRBV7-2	TRBJ1-3	TGTGCCAGCAGCCCCGTATCATCGGCTGGAAACACCATATATTTT	CASSPVSSAGNTIYF
NA	NA	TRBV19	TRBJ2-7	TGTGCCAGTAGTATAAGCCTCGGCTCCTACGAGCAGTACTTC	CASSISLGSYEQYF
NA	TRBD1	TRBV7-2	TRBJ2-5	TGTGCCAGCAGCTTAGGGACAGGGTTGTTGAAGACCCAGTACTTC	CASSLGTGLLKTQYF
NA	NA	TRBV27	TRBJ1-1	TGTGCCAGCAGTGATCACAGGGTAATAGACACTGAAGCTTTCTTT	CASSDHRVIDTEAFF
NA	NA	TRBV7-2	TRBJ1-2	TGTGCCAGCAGCGCCATAAGGTTTAGTGGCTACACCTTC	CASSAIRFSGYTF
NA	TRBD2	TRBV7-6	TRBJ2-2	TGTGCCAGCAGCTTCGGACTAGCGGGGGGGCCGGCGAGCACCGGGGAGCTGTTTTTT	CASSFGLAGGPASTGELFF
many	TRBD1	TRBV6-2/TRBV6-3	TRBJ1-1	TGTGCCAGCAGTTGGGGACAGGGATCGAACACTGAAGCTTTCTTT	CASSWGQGSNTEAFF
NA	NA	TRBV7-9	TRBJ1-4	TGTGCCAGCAGCTTACCGATTTTGGGAGCAACTAATGAAAAACTGTTTTTT	CASSLPILGATNEKLFF
few	TRBD2	TRBV7-8	TRBJ2-1	TGTGCCAGCAGCTTAACCCAGCGGGGGGGTGACAATGAGCAGTTCTTC	CASSLTQRGGDNEQFF
few	NA	TRBV7-2	TRBJ2-7	TGTGCCAGCAGCTTTGGGGACTCGCGCTACGAGCAGTACTTC	CASSFGDSRYEQYF
many	TRBD1	TRBV2	TRBJ2-1	TGTGCCACCCGACAGGGTTTCGGCAATGAGCAGTTCTTC	CATRQGFGNEQFF
NA	NA	TRBV19	TRBJ2-7	TGTGCCAGTAGTACCTCCCTAGATGAGTACTACGAGCAGTACTTC	CASSTSLDEYYEQYF
NA	NA	TRBV27	TRBJ2-1	TGTGCCAGCAGTTTAAGCTTGGAGGGTGAGCAGTTCTTC	CASSLSLEGEQFF
NA	NA	TRBV19	TRBJ2-6	TGTGCCAGTAGTAAGGGGCGGGACTCTGGGGCCAACGTCCTGACTTTC	CASSKGRDSGANVLTF
NA	NA	TRBV7-9	TRBJ1-4	TGTGCCAGCAGCTTCCCGGGCCCCAGGCATGAAAAACTGTTTTTT	CASSFPGPRHEKLFF
NA	TRBD2	TRBV19	TRBJ2-2	TGTGCCAGTAGTTTTAGCGGGGTGAACACCGGGGAGCTGTTTTTT	CASSFSGVNTGELFF
NA	TRBD2	TRBV6-1	TRBJ2-5	TGTGCCAGCAATTACCGGACTAGCGGATATAGAGTTGGAGAGACCCAGTACTTC	CASNYRTSGYRVGETQYF
few	NA	TRBV5-5	TRBJ1-1	TGTGCCAGCAGCTTCCTCACGAGGACAGCTGAAGCTTTCTTT	CASSFLTRTAEAFF
NA	NA	TRBV12-3/TRBV12-4	TRBJ1-1	TGTGCCAGCAGAAGGGGGGACACTGAAGCTTTCTTT	CASRRGDTEAFF
NA	TRBD2	TRBV9	TRBJ2-7	TGTGCCAGCAGCGTATCGGGGGGACCAGCGGGCGAGCAGTACTTC	CASSVSGGPAGEQYF
NA	NA	TRBV6-1	TRBJ2-3	TGTGCCAGCAGTTCTAGGCGGGGAGATACGCAGTATTTT	CASSSRRGDTQYF
many	NA	TRBV7-8	TRBJ1-5	TGTGCCAGCAGCGTTTTTTCGCAGGGCAAAGGGGATCAGCCCCAGCATTTT	CASSVFSQGKGDQPQHF